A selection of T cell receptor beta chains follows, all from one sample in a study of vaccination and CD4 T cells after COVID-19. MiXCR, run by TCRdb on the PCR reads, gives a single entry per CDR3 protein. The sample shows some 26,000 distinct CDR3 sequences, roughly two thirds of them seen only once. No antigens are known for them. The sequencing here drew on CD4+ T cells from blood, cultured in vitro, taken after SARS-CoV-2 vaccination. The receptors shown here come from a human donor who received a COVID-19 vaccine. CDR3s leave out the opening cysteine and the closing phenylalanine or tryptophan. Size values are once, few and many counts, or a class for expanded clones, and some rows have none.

CDR3 protein: ASSQGGPGTGYT; V gene: TRBV4-2; clone size: once; J gene: TRBJ1-2
CDR3 protein: ASSLTASASGANYGYT; V gene: TRBV7-2; clone size: NA; J gene: TRBJ1-2
CDR3 protein: ASSTRGAGTPDSDEQY; V gene: TRBV19; clone size: NA; J gene: TRBJ2-7
CDR3 protein: SARVGTGGFYGYT; V gene: TRBV20-1; clone size: NA; J gene: TRBJ1-2
CDR3 protein: ASSWTGPSGELF; V gene: TRBV5-1; clone size: NA; J gene: TRBJ2-2
CDR3 protein: ASSYSTGNKETQY; V gene: TRBV6-5; clone size: NA; J gene: TRBJ2-5
CDR3 protein: ASNRGWNSPLH; V gene: TRBV6-1; clone size: NA; J gene: TRBJ1-6
CDR3 protein: AWSVLQGSQPQH; V gene: TRBV30; clone size: NA; J gene: TRBJ1-5
CDR3 protein: ISVSEAQRRTGWDTDTQY; V gene: TRBV7-5; clone size: NA; J gene: TRBJ2-3
CDR3 protein: ASKGQGSYGYT; V gene: TRBV6-1; clone size: NA; J gene: TRBJ1-2
CDR3 protein: ASSLRASLSGANVLT; V gene: TRBV6-5; clone size: NA; J gene: TRBJ2-6
CDR3 protein: ASSEEGGEGQPQH; V gene: TRBV6-1; clone size: NA; J gene: TRBJ1-5
CDR3 protein: ASSALLSGANVLT; V gene: TRBV6-1; clone size: NA; J gene: TRBJ2-6
CDR3 protein: ASSARAFYGYT; V gene: TRBV6-1; clone size: NA; J gene: TRBJ1-2
CDR3 protein: ASSLWPTTAGTSYGYEQC; V gene: TRBV7-9; clone size: NA; J gene: TRBJ2-7
CDR3 protein: ASETGRGSTDTQY; V gene: TRBV5-6; clone size: NA; J gene: TRBJ2-3
CDR3 protein: VWSGRTGGYT; V gene: TRBV30; clone size: NA; J gene: TRBJ1-2
CDR3 protein: ASSPRVGGGSSYNEQF; V gene: TRBV7-9; clone size: NA; J gene: TRBJ2-1
CDR3 protein: ASSPGINQPQH; V gene: TRBV5-4; clone size: NA; J gene: TRBJ1-5
CDR3 protein: SARDSSPNEKLF; V gene: TRBV20-1; clone size: few; J gene: TRBJ1-4
CDR3 protein: ASSLFARPTYEQY; V gene: TRBV27; clone size: NA; J gene: TRBJ2-7
CDR3 protein: ASEQRAGLGYGYT; V gene: TRBV30; clone size: NA; J gene: TRBJ1-2
CDR3 protein: ASSDPNRDPTETQY; V gene: TRBV25-1; clone size: NA; J gene: TRBJ2-5
CDR3 protein: ASSIGDIDYGYT; V gene: TRBV19; clone size: NA; J gene: TRBJ1-2